Following are 32 T cell receptor beta chains from one sample sequenced in a study of tumor and adjacent non-tumor tissue in lung cancer. TCRbeta libraries were built with three rounds of nested PCR, modified from ARM-PCR. TCRdb analysed the multiplex PCR reads with MiXCR anew, one entry per CDR3 protein. The repertoire has some 100,000 distinct CDR3 sequences, about 64% of them found once; the top ten carry around a fifth. RNA was extracted from bulk tissue without any cell sorting. The normal lung tissue was taken more than 3 cm from the tumor edge. The material sequenced was distant non-tumor lung tissue. Receptors originate from a man aged 55 to 70 with non-small cell lung cancer.

This chain links TRBV13 with TRBJ1-2; D is perhaps TRBD1 (5 bases). Germline V gene sequence: CDR1 PRHDT, CDR2 FYEKMQ (reference sequence). This CDR3 has 17 residues. V lost 5 bases and J 4 bases, leaving 23 bases between the germline ends. CDR3 loop: CASSPLLPASTGYGYTF. CDR3 nucleotide sequence: TGTGCCAGCAGCCCTCTCCTACCGGCTTCAACAGGCTATGGCTACACCTTC.

As regards this clonotype: This may stem from a read error, because a much larger clone lies one nucleotide away. The rearrangement joins TRBV6-1 to TRBJ2-5, with unresolved D. The CDR3 totals 16 residues. CDR1 MNHNS and CDR2 SASEGT come from the germline V gene. Trimming took off 0 bases at V and 3 bases at J, with 14 bases between the two ends. The CDR3 here is CASSEAGSPREETQYF. CDR3 DNA sequence: TGTGCCAGCAGTGAAGCCGGCAGCCCAAGGGAAGAGACCCAGTACTTC.

This clonotype showed up just a few times. Since a much larger clone is just one base distant, this may be a read error. This chain links TRBV4-1 with TRBJ2-1; D uncertain. CDR1 is MGHRA and CDR2 is YSYEKL in the germline V gene. V was trimmed by 4 bases and J by 10 bases, leaving 14 bases between them. The CDR3 contains 13 residues. The CDR3 spells CASSLPMVKEQFF. CDR3 bases: TGCGCCAGCAGCCTCCCCATGGTCAAAGAGCAGTTCTTC.

The chain carries TRBV7-8 and TRBJ2-1; tentative D call: TRBD2 (6 bases). In germline, CDR1 is SGHVS, CDR2 FQNEAQ. This CDR3 has 14 amino acids. V lost 5 bases and J lost 8, with 16 bases in between. In DNA form, the CDR3 reads TGTGCCAGCAGCCCCAAATGGCGGGGCGATGAGCAGTTCTTC. Its translation: CASSPKWRGDEQFF. Based on the CDR3 plus reference TRBV7-8 and TRBJ2-1, the full variable domain is GAGVSQSPRYKVAKRGQDVALRCDPISGHVSLFWYQQALGQGPEFLTYFQNEAQLDKSGLPSDRFFAERPEGSVSTLKIQRTQQEDSAVYLCASSPKWRGDEQFFGPGTRLTVL.

V gene TRBV6-5 combines with J gene TRBJ2-5; D is perhaps TRBD1 or TRBD2 (5 bases each). Trimming cost V 3 bases and J 6 bases, with 17 bases left between them. This CDR3 comprises 15 residues. Germline CDR1 MNHEY, CDR2 SVGAGI. This chain's CDR3 is CASSYSGDQQKTQYF. DNA of the CDR3: TGTGCCAGCAGTTATAGTGGGGACCAACAAAAGACCCAGTACTTC.

This clonotype has at least ten counts. The chain combines TRBV7-9 with TRBJ1-3; maybe TRBD1 (5 bases). CDR1 and CDR2 (germline): SEHNR, FQNEAQ (reference sequence). This CDR3 has 14 amino acids. Trimming shortened V by 5 bases and J by 6 bases, and 14 bases separated the two germline ends. The CDR3 spells CASSRQGWENTIYF. CDR3 DNA sequence: TGTGCCAGCAGCCGTCAGGGTTGGGAAAACACCATATATTTT.

The sample holds many counts of this clonotype. The V call is TRBV12-3 or TRBV12-4, the J call TRBJ2-7; TRBD1 agrees at 9 bases. With V trimmed by 3 bases and J by 4 bases, 10 bases remained unmatched. This CDR3 has 16 amino acids. CDR3 bases: TGTGCCAGCAGTTTTAATTTAGGGACAGGGAGGTACGAGCAGTACTTC. Residues: CASSFNLGTGRYEQYF.

Worth noting for this clonotype: A much larger clone differs from this one at a single base, so this may be a read error. This sequence joins TRBV29-1 and TRBJ2-5; D may be TRBD2 (6 bases). Germline V lookup: CDR1 SQVTM, CDR2 ANQGSEA. Trimming removed 8 bases at V and 2 bases at J, with 15 bases between. This CDR3 spans 13 amino acids. The CDR3 region is CSLVASAQETQYF. The CDR3, as DNA: TGCAGCCTGGTGGCTAGCGCACAAGAGACCCAGTACTTC.

A word on this clonotype: Since a much larger clone is just one base distant, this may be a read error. The chain joins TRBV20-1 to TRBJ1-5; D is unclear. The CDR3 has 16 residues. Trimming left V 7 bases short and J 2 bases short, with 21 bases between. CDR1 is DFQATT and CDR2 is SNEGSKA in the germline V gene (reference sequence). DNA of the CDR3: TGCAGTGTTCGCCCAGTAGCCGACCGGGGCAATCAGCCCCAGCATTTT. It encodes CSVRPVADRGNQPQHF.

V usage is TRBV5-1 and J usage is TRBJ2-3; D gene unclear. The CDR3 runs 14 residues. Germline V gene data show CDR1 as SGHRS and CDR2 as YFSETQ. V was clipped by 8 bases and J by 3 bases, with 16 bases between them. CDR3 bases: TGCGCCAGTAACTTGTTGTCAGTTACAGATACGCAGTATTTT. Encoded protein: CASNLLSVTDTQYF.

Points on this clonotype: Relative to the germline gene, one junction end is altered; a read error may explain this. The J gene is TRBJ2-1, the V gene TRBV29-1; D not resolved. The germline V gene encodes CDR1 SQVTM and CDR2 ANQGSEA. The CDR3 consists of 16 residues. The CDR3 protein is CSANEATQGGKGEQLF. CDR3 nucleotides: TGCAGCGCTAACGAGGCCACACAAGGTGGCAAGGGTGAGCAGTTATTC.

Details on this clonotype: This is likely a read error, given that the CDR3 carries no conserved phenylalanine or tryptophan at its end. The gene calls are TRBV29-1 and TRBJ2-1; 7 bases line up with TRBD1. CDR1 is SQVTM and CDR2 is ANQGSEA in the germline V gene. The CDR3 covers 14 residues. Trimming took 6 bases from V and 5 from J; bases not matched to a gene: 10. DNA of the CDR3: TGCAGCGTCGAGGGGACAGACCCCCACAATGAGCAGTTCCTC. Residues: CSVEGTDPHNEQFL.

This clonotype was observed a single time. The junction departs from the called germline gene at one end, perhaps through a read error. The chain recombines TRBV12-3 or TRBV12-4 with TRBJ1-5; 9 bases match TRBD1. This CDR3 region has 14 residues. CDR3 sequence reads: CAKSPDRGNRPQHF. CDR3 bases: TGTGCCAAAAGCCCGGACAGGGGCAATCGGCCCCAGCACTTT.

This clonotype was counted a few times. It is likely a read error, because the conserved phenylalanine at the end of the CDR3 is missing. The V and J genes are TRBV6-2 or TRBV6-3 and TRBJ2-1; no clear D. The CDR3 runs 16 residues. Germline assignment: CDR1 MNHEY and CDR2 SVGEGT. The CDR3 spells CASSYVMISSYNEQFS. The CDR3 DNA reads as TGTGCCAGCAGTTACGTCATGATTAGCTCCTATAATGAGCAGTTCTCC.

This clonotype was observed once. Being one base from a much bigger clone, this may be a read error. The V and J genes are TRBV20-1 and TRBJ1-1; tentative D call: TRBD1 (5 bases). Germline CDR1 is DFQATT and CDR2 is SNEGSKA (reference sequence). This CDR3 contains 13 residues. V dropped 7 bases and J dropped 4 bases, with 16 bases sitting between them. This CDR3 reads CSVMAGELTEAFF. CDR3 nucleotide sequence: TGCAGTGTTATGGCGGGGGAACTCACTGAAGCTTTCTTT.

The chain carries TRBV11-1 and TRBJ1-1; the D is unclear. CDR1 is SGHAT and CDR2 is FQDESV in the germline V gene (reference sequence). The V gene lost 2 bases and the J gene lost 7 bases, with 17 bases spanning the gap. The length of the CDR3 is 15 residues. The CDR3 loop reads CASSLRWQARIEAFF. CDR3 in DNA: TGTGCCAGCAGCTTACGATGGCAGGCGCGCATTGAAGCTTTCTTT.

This rearrangement joins TRBV6-6 to TRBJ1-3; TRBD1 might be the D (5 bases). Trimming shortened V by 5 bases and J by 0 bases, and 14 bases separated the two germline ends. CDR3 length equals 16 residues. Germline V gene lookup returns CDR1 MNHNY and CDR2 SVGAGI (reference sequence). The CDR3 DNA is TGTGCCAGCAGTGTCCGGGATAGGGGCTCTGGAAACACCATATATTTT. Translated, it gives CASSVRDRGSGNTIYF.

The sample holds many counts of this clonotype. V is TRBV12-3 or TRBV12-4 and J is TRBJ1-1; D is unresolved. V was pared by 5 bases and J by 0 bases, with 13 bases between. CDR3 length: 15 amino acids. Written as DNA, the CDR3 is TGTGCCAGCAGTCGACCAACCAACATGAACACTGAAGCTTTCTTT. Amino acid sequence: CASSRPTNMNTEAFF.

The sample holds many counts of this clonotype. Here the CDR3 reads CASTPSLGNIQYF. As DNA, the CDR3 is TGTGCCAGCACCCCCTCCTTGGGGAACATTCAGTACTTC. V and J are TRBV6-5 and TRBJ2-4; D remains unclear. CDR3 length: 13 residues. Germline CDR1 is MNHEY and CDR2 is SVGAGI. V was trimmed by 7 bases and J by 7 bases, leaving 14 bases between them.

Note on this clonotype: A much larger clone lies one base from this, so it may be a read error. The genes are TRBV6-5 and TRBJ1-6, with 7 bases identical to TRBD1. V gave up 6 bases and J gave up 5 bases; unmatched junction bases: 7. Germline-derived CDR1 and CDR2 are MNHEY and SVGAGI. This CDR3 has 15 amino acids. The CDR3 DNA sequence: TGTGCCAGCAGGATCCGGGACAGCCATAATTCACCCCTCCACTTT. It is translated as CASRIRDSHNSPLHF.

As regards this clonotype: Given a much more abundant clone one base away, this may be a read error. The chain combines TRBV12-3 or TRBV12-4 with TRBJ1-6; the D gene is possibly TRBD1 (6 bases). With 6 bases removed from V and 7 bases from J, the gap between germline ends came to 16 bases. The CDR3 spans 15 residues. CDR3: CASSPGTWFNSPLHF. The DNA for the CDR3 is TGTGCCAGCAGCCCGGGGACATGGTTCAATTCACCCCTCCACTTT.

This clonotype was counted only a few times. A clone one base away is much larger, so this may be a read error. The chain recombines TRBV12-3 or TRBV12-4 with TRBJ1-3; D is perhaps TRBD1 (5 bases). The CDR3 spans 15 residues. The CDR3 DNA follows: TGTGCCAGCAGGGCCCACGGGGCGATGGGAAACAACATATATTTT. Protein sequence: CASRAHGAMGNNIYF.

This clonotype was counted ten times or more. The chain recombines TRBV24-1 with TRBJ2-2; 7 nucleotides agree with TRBD1. This CDR3 region has 14 residues. J gave up 6 bases and V 9 bases, and 9 bases lay outside the gene matches. Germline assignment: CDR1 KGHDR and CDR2 SFDVKD. This CDR3 is CATQGQTGAGELFF. DNA of the CDR3: TGTGCCACCCAGGGACAGACGGGCGCCGGGGAGCTGTTTTTT.

There are many counts of this clonotype. The genes are TRBV6-1 and TRBJ2-3; the D is unclear. The V end lost 6 bases, the J end lost 3 bases, and 10 bases lay between the germline ends. The CDR3 contains 13 residues. The germline CDR1 and CDR2 sequences are MNHNS and SASEGT. The CDR3 spells CASSSLLTDTQYF. CDR3 DNA: TGTGCCAGCAGCTCACTCCTGACAGATACGCAGTATTTT.

This clonotype was detected once. With a much larger clone just one base away, this may be a read error. This chain connects TRBV6-1 to TRBJ2-2, with unresolved D. Trimming took off 4 bases at V and 5 bases at J, with 11 bases between the two ends. The length of the CDR3 is 14 residues. From germline, CDR1 is MNHNS and CDR2 SASEGT. The DNA for the CDR3 is TGTGCCAGCAGTGCAAACCATGGTACCGGGGAGCTGTTTTTT. Its protein is CASSANHGTGELFF.

This sequence joins TRBV4-2 and TRBJ1-5; D gene uncertain. The V gene lost 0 bases and the J gene lost 3 bases, with 12 bases spanning the gap. This CDR3 contains 16 residues. In germline, CDR1 is LGHNA, CDR2 YNFKEQ. CDR3 sequence: CASSQESGMFNQPQHF. CDR3 sequence (DNA): TGTGCCAGCAGCCAAGAAAGTGGGATGTTCAATCAGCCCCAGCATTTT.

This clonotype was picked up many times. The chain combines TRBV6-2 or TRBV6-3 with TRBJ2-2; unclear D gene. The germline V gene encodes CDR1 MNHEY and CDR2 SVGEGT. The CDR3 spans 16 residues. With 1 base removed from V and 0 bases from J, the gap between germline ends came to 9 bases. The CDR3 region has the DNA TGTGCCAGCAGTTACTTTGGGGTATCGAACACCGGGGAGCTGTTTTTT. Translated, it gives CASSYFGVSNTGELFF.

This clonotype was counted a few times. A read error is possible here, since a much larger clone lies one base away. Because the CDR3 is missing its conserved closing phenylalanine or tryptophan, this is likely a read error. The chain recombines TRBV5-6 with TRBJ2-1, with a tentative D call TRBD1 (6 bases). The CDR3 contains 12 residues. V shed 0 bases and J shed 10 bases, with 8 bases lying between them. Germline CDR1 is SGHDT and CDR2 is YYEEEE. CDR3: CASSLVGGEQFL. DNA of the CDR3: TGTGCCAGCAGCTTGGTTGGGGGCGAGCAGTTCCTC.

The chain employs TRBV4-3 and TRBJ2-3; 9 nucleotides align to TRBD2. The CDR3 extends over 15 amino acids. The germline CDR1 and CDR2 sequences are LGHNA and YSLEER. The chain's CDR3 is CASGWASGGTDTQYF. DNA for the CDR3: TGCGCAAGCGGCTGGGCTAGCGGGGGCACAGATACGCAGTATTTT.

A note on this clonotype: The junction shows a germline mismatch at one end, possibly a read error. The rearrangement links TRBV6-6 to TRBJ2-7; TRBD1 might be the D (7 bases). This CDR3 spans 14 amino acids. Germline lookup yields CDR1 MNHNY and CDR2 SVGAGI (reference sequence). The CDR3 nucleotides are TGTGCCTGCAGCAACCAGGGGGGAACCTACGAACAGTACTTC. Translated, it gives CACSNQGGTYEQYF.

Details on this clonotype: A read error may account for a junction end that differs from germline. The rearrangement joins TRBV29-1 to TRBJ2-3; D unclear. Per germline, CDR1 SQVTM and CDR2 ANQGSEA. The CDR3 loop spans 14 amino acids. The CDR3 sequence is CSANPKADTDTHYF. The CDR3, as DNA: TGCAGCGCCAACCCAAAGGCAGACACAGATACGCACTATTTT.

This clonotype turned up a few times. V usage is TRBV5-1 and J usage is TRBJ1-4; D remains ambiguous. This CDR3 is 17 amino acids long. The germline V gene has CDR1 SGHRS and CDR2 YFSETQ. V lost 4 bases, J lost 0 bases, and 16 bases lay in between. The CDR3 is CASSHGLKGATNEKLFF. The CDR3 bases are TGCGCCAGCAGCCACGGACTTAAGGGAGCAACTAATGAAAAACTGTTTTTT. The complete variable domain, with remaining parts taken from reference TRBV5-1 and TRBJ1-4, reads KAGVTQTPRYLIKTRGQQVTLSCSPISGHRSVSWYQQTPGQGLQFLFEYFSETQRNKGNFPGRFSGRQFSNSRSEMNVSTLELGDSALYLCASSHGLKGATNEKLFFGSGTQLSVL.